The T cell receptor beta chain described here comes from a study of T cells in Graves' hyperthyroidism and ophthalmopathy. TCR beta CDR3 sequences were amplified from RNA transcripts. Researchers ran a first-round RT-PCR on the TCR CDR3 using the HTBI primer set. TCRdb called the multiplex PCR reads again in MiXCR, with one record for every CDR3 protein. This table has some 300,000 distinct CDR3 sequences, approximately 13% appearing once. Uncontrolled infection, other autoimmune disease, pregnancy and lactation each barred patients from inclusion. This CDR3 region has 17 residues. Germline CDR1 reads SEHNR; CDR2 reads FQNEAQ (reference sequence). Trimming removed 4 bases from V and 0 bases from J, with 18 bases in between. Study observations and caveats: Blood also carried most thyroid clonotypes expanded above 0.001. Ophthalmopathy stood apart from stable hyperthyroidism in a 13 V-J model.

At least ten counts were recorded for this clonotype. As yet, its antigen is unknown. The chain uses TRBV7-9 and TRBJ2-5; the D gene is possibly TRBD1 (6 bases). This clonotype was sampled from a woman aged 40 to 50 with Graves' hyperthyroidism. Sequencing input: blood. The CDR3 reads CASSSSITDRYQETQYF. CDR3 coding DNA: TGTGCCAGCAGCTCCAGCATTACAGACAGGTACCAAGAGACCCAGTACTTC.